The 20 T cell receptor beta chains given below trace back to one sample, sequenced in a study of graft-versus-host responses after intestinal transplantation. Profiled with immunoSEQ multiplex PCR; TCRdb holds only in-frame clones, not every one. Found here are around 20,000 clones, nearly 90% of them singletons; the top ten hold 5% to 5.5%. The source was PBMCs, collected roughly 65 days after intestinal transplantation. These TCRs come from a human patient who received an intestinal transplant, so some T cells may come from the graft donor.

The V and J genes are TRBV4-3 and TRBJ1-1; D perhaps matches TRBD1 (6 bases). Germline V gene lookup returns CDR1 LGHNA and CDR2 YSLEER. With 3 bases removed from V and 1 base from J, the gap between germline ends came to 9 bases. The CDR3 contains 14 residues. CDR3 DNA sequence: TGCGCCAGCAGCCAGGGACAACGGAACACTGAAGCTTTCTTT. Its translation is CASSQGQRNTEAFF.

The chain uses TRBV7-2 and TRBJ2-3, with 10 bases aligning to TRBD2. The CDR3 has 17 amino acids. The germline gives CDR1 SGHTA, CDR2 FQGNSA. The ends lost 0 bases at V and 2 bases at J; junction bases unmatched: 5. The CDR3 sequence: CASSLAKRGGITDTQYF. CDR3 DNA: TGTGCCAGCAGCTTAGCGAAGCGGGGGGGTATCACAGATACGCAGTATTTT.

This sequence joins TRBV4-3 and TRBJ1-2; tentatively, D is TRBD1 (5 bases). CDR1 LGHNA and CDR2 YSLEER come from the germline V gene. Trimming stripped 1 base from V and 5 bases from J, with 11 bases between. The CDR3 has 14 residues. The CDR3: CASSQAGVGYGYTF. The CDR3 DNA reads TGCGCCAGCAGCCAAGCGGGGGTGGGATATGGCTACACCTTC.

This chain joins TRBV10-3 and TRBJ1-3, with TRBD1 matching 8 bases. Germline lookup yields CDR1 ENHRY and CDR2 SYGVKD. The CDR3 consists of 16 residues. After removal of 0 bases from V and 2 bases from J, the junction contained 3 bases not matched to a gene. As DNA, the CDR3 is TGTGCCATCAGTGAGTCTGACAGGGGAACTGGAAACACCATATATTTT. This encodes CAISESDRGTGNTIYF.

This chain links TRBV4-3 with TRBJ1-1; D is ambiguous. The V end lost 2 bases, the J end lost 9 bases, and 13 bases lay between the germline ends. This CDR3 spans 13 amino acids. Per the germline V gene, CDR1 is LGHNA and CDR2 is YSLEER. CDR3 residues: CASSQIRQTKAFF. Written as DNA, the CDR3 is TGCGCCAGCAGCCAAATACGGCAGACAAAAGCTTTCTTT.

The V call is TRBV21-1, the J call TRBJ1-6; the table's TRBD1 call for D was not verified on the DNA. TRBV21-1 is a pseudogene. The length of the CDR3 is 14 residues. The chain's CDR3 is CASSLAQGGPPLHF. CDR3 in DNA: TGTGCCAGCAGCCTGGCGCAAGGGGGTCCACCCCTCCACTTT.

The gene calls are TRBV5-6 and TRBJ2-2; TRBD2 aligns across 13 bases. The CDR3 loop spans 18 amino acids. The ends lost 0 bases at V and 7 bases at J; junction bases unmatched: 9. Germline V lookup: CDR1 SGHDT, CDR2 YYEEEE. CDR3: CASSLGTSGGARDGELFF. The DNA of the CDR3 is TGTGCCAGCAGCTTGGGCACTAGCGGGGGGGCCCGGGACGGGGAGCTGTTTTTT.

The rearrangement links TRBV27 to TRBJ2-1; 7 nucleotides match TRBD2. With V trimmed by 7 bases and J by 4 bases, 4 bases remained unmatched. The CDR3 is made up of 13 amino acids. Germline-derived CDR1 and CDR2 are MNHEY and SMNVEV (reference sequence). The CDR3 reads CASKPGGYNEQFF. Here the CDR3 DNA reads TGTGCCAGCAAGCCGGGGGGATACAATGAGCAGTTCTTC.

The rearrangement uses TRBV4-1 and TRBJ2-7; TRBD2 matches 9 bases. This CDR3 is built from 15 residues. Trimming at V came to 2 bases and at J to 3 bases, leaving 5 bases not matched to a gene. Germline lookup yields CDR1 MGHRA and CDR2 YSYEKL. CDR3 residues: CASSQPAGGLYEQYF. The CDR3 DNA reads TGCGCCAGCAGCCAACCAGCGGGGGGACTCTACGAGCAGTACTTC.

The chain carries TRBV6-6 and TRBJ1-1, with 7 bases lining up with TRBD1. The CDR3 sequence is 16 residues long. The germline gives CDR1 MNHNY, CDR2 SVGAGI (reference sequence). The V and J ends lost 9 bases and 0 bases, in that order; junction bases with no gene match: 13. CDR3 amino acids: CASFPDRPRMNTEAFF. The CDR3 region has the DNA TGTGCCAGTTTCCCGGACAGGCCGAGGATGAACACTGAAGCTTTCTTT.

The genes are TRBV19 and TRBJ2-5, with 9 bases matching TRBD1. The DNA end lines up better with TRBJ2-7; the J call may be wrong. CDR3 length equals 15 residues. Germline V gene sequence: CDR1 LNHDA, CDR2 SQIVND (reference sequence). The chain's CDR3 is CASSNPGTGPYEQYF. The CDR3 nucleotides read TGTGCCAGTAGTAACCCCGGGACAGGGCCCTACGAGCAGTACTTC.

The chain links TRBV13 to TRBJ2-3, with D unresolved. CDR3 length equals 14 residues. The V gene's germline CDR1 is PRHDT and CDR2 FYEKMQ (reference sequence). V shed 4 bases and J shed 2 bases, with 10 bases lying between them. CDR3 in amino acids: CASSSGPFTDTQYF. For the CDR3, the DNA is TGTGCCAGCAGCTCTGGACCCTTCACAGATACGCAGTATTTT.

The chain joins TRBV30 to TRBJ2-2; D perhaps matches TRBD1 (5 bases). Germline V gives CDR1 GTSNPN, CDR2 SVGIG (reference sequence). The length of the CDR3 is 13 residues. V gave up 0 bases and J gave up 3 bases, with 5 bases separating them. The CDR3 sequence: CAWSVQDTGELFF. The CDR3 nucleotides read TGTGCCTGGAGTGTACAGGACACCGGGGAGCTGTTTTTT.

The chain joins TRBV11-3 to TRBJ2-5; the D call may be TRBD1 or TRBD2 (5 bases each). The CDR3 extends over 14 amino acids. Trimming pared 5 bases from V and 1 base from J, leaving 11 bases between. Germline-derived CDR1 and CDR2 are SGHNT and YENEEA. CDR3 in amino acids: CASSLPGRQETQYF. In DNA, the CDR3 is TGTGCCAGCAGCCTCCCGGGACGCCAAGAGACCCAGTACTTC.

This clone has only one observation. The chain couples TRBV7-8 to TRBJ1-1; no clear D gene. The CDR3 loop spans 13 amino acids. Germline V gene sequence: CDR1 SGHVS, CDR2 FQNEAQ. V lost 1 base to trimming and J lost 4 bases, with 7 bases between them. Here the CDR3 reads CASSLGRTTEAFF. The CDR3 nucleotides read TGTGCCAGCAGCTTAGGGAGGACCACTGAAGCTTTCTTT. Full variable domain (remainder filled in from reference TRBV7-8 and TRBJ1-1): GAGVSQSPRYKVAKRGQDVALRCDPISGHVSLFWYQQALGQGPEFLTYFQNEAQLDKSGLPSDRFFAERPEGSVSTLKIQRTQQEDSAVYLCASSLGRTTEAFFGQGTRLTVV.

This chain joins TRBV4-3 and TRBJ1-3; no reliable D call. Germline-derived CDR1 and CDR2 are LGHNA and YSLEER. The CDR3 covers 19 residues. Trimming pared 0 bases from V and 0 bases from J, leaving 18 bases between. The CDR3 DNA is TGCGCCAGCAGCCAAGATTATGGAGGGCTTAGAGGCTCTGGAAACACCATATATTTT. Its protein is CASSQDYGGLRGSGNTIYF.

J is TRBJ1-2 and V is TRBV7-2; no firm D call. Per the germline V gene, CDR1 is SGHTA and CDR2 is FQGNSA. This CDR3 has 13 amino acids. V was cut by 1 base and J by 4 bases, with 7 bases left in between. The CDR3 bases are TGTGCCAGCAGCTTAGGATTGGGCTATGGCTACACCTTC. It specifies CASSLGLGYGYTF.

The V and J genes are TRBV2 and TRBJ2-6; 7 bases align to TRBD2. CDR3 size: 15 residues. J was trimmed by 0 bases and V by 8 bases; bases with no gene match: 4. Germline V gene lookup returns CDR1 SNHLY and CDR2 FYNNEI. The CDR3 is CASREALSGANVLTF. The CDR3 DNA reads TGTGCCAGCCGGGAGGCCCTCTCTGGGGCCAACGTCCTGACTTTC. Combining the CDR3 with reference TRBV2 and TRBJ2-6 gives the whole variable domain EPEVTQTPSHQVTQMGQEVILRCVPISNHLYFYWYRQILGQKVEFLVSFYNNEISEKSEIFDDQFSVERPDGSNFTLKIRSTKLEDSAMYFCASREALSGANVLTFGAGSRLTVL.

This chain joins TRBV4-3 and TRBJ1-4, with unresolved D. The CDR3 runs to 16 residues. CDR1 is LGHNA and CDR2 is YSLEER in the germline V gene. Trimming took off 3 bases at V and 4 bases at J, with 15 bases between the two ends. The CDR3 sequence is CASSHGPGRHNEKLFF. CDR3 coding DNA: TGCGCCAGCAGCCACGGCCCCGGACGGCATAATGAAAAACTGTTTTTT.

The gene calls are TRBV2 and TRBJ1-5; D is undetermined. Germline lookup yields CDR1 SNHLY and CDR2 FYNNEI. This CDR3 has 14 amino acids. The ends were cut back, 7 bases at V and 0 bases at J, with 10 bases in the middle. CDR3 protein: CASTSLYSNQPQHF. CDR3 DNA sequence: TGTGCCAGCACCTCCCTTTATAGCAATCAGCCCCAGCATTTT.